This T cell receptor beta chain was sequenced for a study of OX40 agonist ivuxolimab in advanced cancers. Sequencing used immunoSEQ multiplex PCR; TCRdb keeps in-frame clones, though not all of them. The repertoire consists of about 62,000 clones, with roughly four fifths occurring once and the leading ten covering 1%. Trimming removed 3 bases from V and 2 bases from J, with 5 bases in between. Per germline, CDR1 MDHEN and CDR2 SYDVKM. This CDR3 contains 12 residues. The TCR was taken from an adult with an advanced solid tumor such as melanoma, head and neck, liver or kidney cancer. This sample comprised CD4+ or CD8+ T cells sorted from blood, obtained in a trial of the OX40 agonist ivuxolimab. V gene TRBV28 combines with J gene TRBJ2-7; D uncertain. The CDR3 region has the DNA TGTGCCAGCAGTTTGGGGACCTACGAGCAGTACTTC. It yields the protein CASSLGTYEQYF. Full variable domain (missing parts from reference TRBV28 and TRBJ2-7): DVKVTQSSRYLVKRTGEKVFLECVQDMDHENMFWYRQDPGLGLRLIYFSYDVKMKEKGDIPEGYSVSREKKERFSLILESASTNQTSMYLCASSLGTYEQYFGPGTRLTVT.